This T cell receptor (beta chain) comes out of a study of shared clonotypes between healthy human individuals (dated by TCRdb to the early 2020s). Describing the broader study: A few men and two women, aged 18 to 49 years, made up the cohort. Between about 0.8 and 9 billion PBMCs per donor were obtained by leukapheresis. Libraries were prepared and TCR repertoires were sequenced by different laboratories using diverse techniques, in order to increase sequencing depth and limit assay-specific biases. For each donor, CD4 naive and CD4 memory were each given three plates, CD8 naive was given two plates, and CD8 memory was given one plate. The study deeply sequenced blood TCR repertoires of about five healthy adults to estimate repertoire size and the extent of clonotype sharing between individuals. Summary of the overall study and its limitations: Incomplete sequencing was indicated by rarefaction of sorted-subset datasets, despite the large sequencing depth. Because the study included only a small number of donors, the genetic and exposure-history diversity represented was limited. Naive subsets generally had larger estimated clonotype richness than memory subsets. Pairwise subsampling led to the expectation that sequencing depth would affect the degree of clonotype sharing among donors. When a few donors were compared, the shared fraction of clonotypes was about 5% for naive CD4, 3.5% for naive CD8, 2.3% for memory CD4, and 0.4% for memory CD8. Clonotypes shared by all four sorted-subset donors showed higher generation probabilities than non-shared clonotypes. Sampling was restricted to blood, and TCR repertoires in tissues likely differ from the TCR repertoires found in blood.

Inclusive of the bounding cysteine and phenylalanine, the CDR3 is 13 residues long. Kept here is only the CDR3 DNA, which spans 39 bases and is read in frame from base 1. Trimming takes 4 bases from V and 10 bases from J, and the germline ends sit 16 bases apart. As encoded in the germline V gene, CDR1 is LGHNA while CDR2 is YSLEER. Using the deep immunoSEQ assay, multiplex PCR amplified TCR CDR3 regions from genomic DNA. Extracted genomic DNA from each cell subset was distributed evenly across all wells of several immunoSEQ 96-well plates, and each plate was treated as a replicate. For sorted subsets, roughly 0.2 ug genomic DNA, equal to 30,000 to 35,000 T cell genomes, was loaded into each replicate PCR. The purified libraries were quantified using a Qubit 3.0 fluorometer, sized with a Bioanalyzer 2100, and then quantified again using the KAPA Library Quantification kit. Each immunoSEQ 96-well plate was sequenced on its own single-read 150-cycle Illumina NextSeq 550 flow cell. In the authors' own workflow: Because the immunoSEQ output held only junctional sequences and lacked quality scores, the filtering could not match the filtering applied to full-length reads. To assign V/J genes and CDR3, sequences were annotated using PyIR, a Python wrapper for IgBLAST v1.9, with IMGT germline references. Any read was removed if the V/J assignment was weak (E-value above 1e-6), the CDR3 was missing, or the read contained stop codons, out-of-frame junctions, or ambiguous translated residues. V3J clonotypes were defined as sequences sharing the same inferred V gene, J gene, and CDR3 amino acid sequence. To compute the percentage overlap between repertoires, the number of shared unique clonotypes was divided by the size of the smaller repertoire. RTK rarefaction, the Chao1 estimator, and Recon v2.1 estimates of unobserved clonotypes were used to assess repertoire richness. Generation probabilities were computed with OLGA for all TCRbeta clonotypes obtained by the gDNA method from a few donors. Drawn from immuneACCESS, this table holds only the in-frame rearrangements with V and J called that TCRdb kept. Clones are partly lost; checked studies trace under half to an unresolved V gene and leave the rest unexplained. That table supplies the V and J calls and clone size; D and trimming were determined from the DNA. Recorded for this sample are millions of clones; around 95% of them occurred a single time. In total, the top ten clones hold roughly 0.13% of the sample.

As regards this clone: Which antigen it targets is not known. No quality values exist for individual bases; no much larger clone is one base distant.

The donors were healthy, HIV-negative adults with no recently reported acute infections or vaccinations. Only Caucasian adults living in Nashville, Tennessee, USA were represented among the donors. Magnetic negative selection was used to enrich CD4+ T cells, after which naive cells were positively selected on CD45RA and the negative fraction became the memory subset. Blood was obtained by leukapheresis, after which PBMCs were separated by Ficoll-Histopaque density gradient centrifugation and cryopreserved in liquid nitrogen vapor phase. Analytical flow cytometry was used to check the purity and quantity of every magnetically sorted T cell population. Genomic DNA was isolated from every sorted fraction and measured by UV absorbance on a Nanodrop 2000c.

Sequencing used naive CD4+ T cells sorted from blood. Taken with the paper, the label for cell subset or site translates to: CD45RA+ positively selected. Rearrangement joined TRBV4-3 to TRBJ1-2; 5 matching bases give a weak D call of TRBD1. This receptor was taken from a man aged 18 to 30 in good health. Read as DNA, the sequence is TGCGCCAGCAGCCGTTCCTATTGGGACTCCTACACCTTC. This yields the protein CASSRSYWDSYTF.